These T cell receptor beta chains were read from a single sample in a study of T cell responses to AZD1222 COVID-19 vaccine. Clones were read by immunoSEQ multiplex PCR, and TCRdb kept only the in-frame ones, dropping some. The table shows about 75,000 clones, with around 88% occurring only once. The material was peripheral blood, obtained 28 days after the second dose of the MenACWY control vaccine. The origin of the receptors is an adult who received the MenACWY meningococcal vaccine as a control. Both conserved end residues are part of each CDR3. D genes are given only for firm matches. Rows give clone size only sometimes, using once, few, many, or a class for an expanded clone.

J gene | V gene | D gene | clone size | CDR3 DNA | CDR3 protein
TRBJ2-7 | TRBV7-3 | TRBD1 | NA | TGTGCCAGCAGCCTCCTAGGGGGACAGGGTTCGAACGAGCAGTACTTC | CASSLLGGQGSNEQYF
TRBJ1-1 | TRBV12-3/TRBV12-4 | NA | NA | TGTGCCACCGGTGGGTACACTGAAGCTTTCTTT | CATGGYTEAFF
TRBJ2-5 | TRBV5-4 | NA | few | TGTGCCAGCAGCACCGAGGGGGAGACCCAGTACTTC | CASSTEGETQYF
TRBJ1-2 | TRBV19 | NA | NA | TGTGCCAGTACCGACGAACGGGGCTACACCTTC | CASTDERGYTF
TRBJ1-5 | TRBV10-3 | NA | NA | TGTGCCATCAGTGCTCTGGGGTTGGATCAGCCCCAGCATTTT | CAISALGLDQPQHF
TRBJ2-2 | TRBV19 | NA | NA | TGTGCCAGTAGTCCCTATCCGGGACGGACCGGGGAGCTGTTTTTT | CASSPYPGRTGELFF
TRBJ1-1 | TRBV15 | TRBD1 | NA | TGTGCCACCAGCAAGACAGGGGGCGAAACTGAAGCTTTCTTT | CATSKTGGETEAFF
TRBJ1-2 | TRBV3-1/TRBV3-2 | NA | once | TGTGCCAGCACGGGACGGAACTATGGCTACACCTTC | CASTGRNYGYTF
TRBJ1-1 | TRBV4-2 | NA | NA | TGTGCCAGCAGCCAAGATAACACCAAAGCTTTCTTT | CASSQDNTKAFF
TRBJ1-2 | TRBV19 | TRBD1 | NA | TGTGCCAGTAGTCCCGGACAGGACCTTTCCCATCACACCTTC | CASSPGQDLSHHTF
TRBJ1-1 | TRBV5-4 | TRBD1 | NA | TGTGCCAGCAGCTCGGGAATTGACAGGGGTATGAACACTGAAGCTTTCTTT | CASSSGIDRGMNTEAFF
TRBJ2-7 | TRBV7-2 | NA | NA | TGTGCCAGCAGCTCACCCCCTACGAGCCAGTACTTC | CASSSPPTSQYF
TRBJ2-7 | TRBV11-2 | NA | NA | TGTGCCAGCGGAGGGCTCTCCTACGAGCAGTACTTC | CASGGLSYEQYF
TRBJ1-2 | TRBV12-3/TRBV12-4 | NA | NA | TGTGCCAGCAGTTTCCAACTGGGTGGCTACACCTTC | CASSFQLGGYTF
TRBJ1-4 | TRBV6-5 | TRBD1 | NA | TGTGCCAGCAGTTATGGGACAGGGGGTTCAGGTGAAAAACTGTTTTTT | CASSYGTGGSGEKLFF
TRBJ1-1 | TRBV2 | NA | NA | TGTGCCAGCAGTGTCCAGGGGAGCACTGAAGCTTTCTTT | CASSVQGSTEAFF
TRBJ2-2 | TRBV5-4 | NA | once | TGTGCCAGCAGCTTGGGAGGCAGATACACCGGGGAGCTGTTTTTT | CASSLGGRYTGELFF
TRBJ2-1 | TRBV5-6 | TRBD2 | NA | TGTGCCAGCAGCCGGGGACTAGTCTCCTACAATGAGCAGTTCTTC | CASSRGLVSYNEQFF
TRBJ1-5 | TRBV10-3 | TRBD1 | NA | TGTGCCATCAACCCGGGACAGGATAGCAATCAGCCCCAGCATTTT | CAINPGQDSNQPQHF
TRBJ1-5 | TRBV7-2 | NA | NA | TGTGCCAGCAGCTTAGTTGGCAATCAGCCCCAGCATTTT | CASSLVGNQPQHF
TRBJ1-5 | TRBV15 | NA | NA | TGTGCCACCAGCAGAGATGGGTTCGACAATCAGCCCCAGCATTTT | CATSRDGFDNQPQHF
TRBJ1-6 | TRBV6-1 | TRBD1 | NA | TGTGCCAGCAGTGAAGCAGGGGGCGGACAATCACCCCTCCACTTT | CASSEAGGGQSPLHF
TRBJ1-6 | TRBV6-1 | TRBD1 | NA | TGTGCCAGCAGTGAAGGACAGGGGGCAAGCTCCTATAATTCACCCCTCCACTTT | CASSEGQGASSYNSPLHF
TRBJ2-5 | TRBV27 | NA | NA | TGTGCCAGCAGCCTTTCCCGGAACAGTAAAGAGACCCAGTACTTC | CASSLSRNSKETQYF
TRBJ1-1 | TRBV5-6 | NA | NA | TGTGCCAGCAGCTTGGATGGGGACACTGAAGCTTTCTTT | CASSLDGDTEAFF
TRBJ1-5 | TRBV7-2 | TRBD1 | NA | TGTGCCAGCTCCCGGGGACAGGGCTTCAATCAGCCCCAGCATTTT | CASSRGQGFNQPQHF
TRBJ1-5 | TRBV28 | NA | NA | TGTGCCAGCAGTTTATGGCCTCAGCCCCAGCATTTT | CASSLWPQPQHF
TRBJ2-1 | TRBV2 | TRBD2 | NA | TGTGCCAGCAGAGGACTAGCGGGGGGCTCCTACAATGAGCAGTTCTTC | CASRGLAGGSYNEQFF
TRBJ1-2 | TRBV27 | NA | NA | TGTGCCAGCAGTTTAAATCGGGGGGATAATGGCTACACCTTC | CASSLNRGDNGYTF
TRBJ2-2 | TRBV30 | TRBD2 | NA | TGTGCCTGGAAACGGGGGGGGCCAGACACCGGGGAGCTGTTTTTT | CAWKRGGPDTGELFF
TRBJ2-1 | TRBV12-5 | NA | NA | TGTGCTAGTGGTTACGCCTCAAATGAGCAGTTCTTC | CASGYASNEQFF
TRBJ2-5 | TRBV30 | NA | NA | TGTGCCTGGAGTGTCCCCGGGCCCGAGACCCAGTACTTC | CAWSVPGPETQYF
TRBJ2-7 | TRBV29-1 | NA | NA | TGCAGCGTTGAAGGGGGCAGGGAATACGAGCAGTACTTC | CSVEGGREYEQYF
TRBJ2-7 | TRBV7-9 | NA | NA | TGTGCCAGCAGCTTAGGGACAGAATACGAGCAGTACTTC | CASSLGTEYEQYF
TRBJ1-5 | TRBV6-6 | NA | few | TGTGCCAGCAGTTTCACATCAAGCAATCAGCCCCAGCATTTT | CASSFTSSNQPQHF
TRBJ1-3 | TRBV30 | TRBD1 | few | TGTGCCTTCGACAGGGGCTCTGGAAACACCATATATTTT | CAFDRGSGNTIYF
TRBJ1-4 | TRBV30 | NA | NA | TGTGCCTGGAGCCGATCGAGGGGGGCAAATGAAAAACTGTTTTTT | CAWSRSRGANEKLFF
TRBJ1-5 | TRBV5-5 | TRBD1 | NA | TGTGCCAGCAGCTTCCGGGCAGGGGGTGGTGATCAGCCCCAGCATTTT | CASSFRAGGGDQPQHF
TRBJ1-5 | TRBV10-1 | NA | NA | TGCGCCAGCAGCAAAGCCCCCACAGCGGGATATTATAGCAATCAGCCCCAGCATTTT | CASSKAPTAGYYSNQPQHF
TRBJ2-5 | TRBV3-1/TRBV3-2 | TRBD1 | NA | TGTGCCAGCAGAGTTCGACAGGGGCTCGCGGCCCAGTACTTC | CASRVRQGLAAQYF
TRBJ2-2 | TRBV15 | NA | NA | TGTGCCACCAGCGAGGAAGCCGCTTCGAACACCGGGGAGCTGTTTTTT | CATSEEAASNTGELFF
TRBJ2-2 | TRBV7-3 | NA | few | TGTGCCAGCAGCTTGGGACACGCGAACACCGGGGAGCTGTTTTTT | CASSLGHANTGELFF
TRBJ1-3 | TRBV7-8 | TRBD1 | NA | TGTGCCAGCAGCTTAGCAGGACAGGGTTCTGGAAACACCATATATTTT | CASSLAGQGSGNTIYF
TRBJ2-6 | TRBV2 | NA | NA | TGTGCCAGCAGTGAGAGACAGGCTGGGGCCAACGTCCTGACTTTC | CASSERQAGANVLTF
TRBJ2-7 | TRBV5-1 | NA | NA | TGCGCCAGCAGCTTGCATGGGTTCGCGGGCGAGCAGTACTTC | CASSLHGFAGEQYF
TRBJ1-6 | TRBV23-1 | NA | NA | TGCGCCAGCAGTCAATCGGCGGGGAGGGCCTTCAAACTAAATTCACCCCTCCACTTT | CASSQSAGRAFKLNSPLHF
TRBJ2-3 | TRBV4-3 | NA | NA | TGCGCCAGCAGCCAATTTCTCCAGTCAGATACGCAGTATTTT | CASSQFLQSDTQYF
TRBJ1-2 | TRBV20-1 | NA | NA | TGCAGTGGTTCCGGGTATGGCTACACCTTC | CSGSGYGYTF
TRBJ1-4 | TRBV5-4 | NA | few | TGTGCCAGCAGCTTTCCCGGAGACAATGAAAAACTGTTTTTT | CASSFPGDNEKLFF
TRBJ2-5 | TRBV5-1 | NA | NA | TGCGCCAGCAGCTCCCGACTAGGATCCTCGGAGACCCAGTACTTC | CASSSRLGSSETQYF
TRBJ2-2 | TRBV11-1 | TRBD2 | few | TGTGCCAGCGTAGCGGGTGCCGGGGAGCTGTTTTTT | CASVAGAGELFF
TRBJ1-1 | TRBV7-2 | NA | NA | TGTGCCAGCAGCTTAGTTGGGGTAAACACTGAAGCTTTCTTT | CASSLVGVNTEAFF